This TCR beta chain was captured by sequencing in a study of monozygotic twins with cystic fibrosis. The CDR3 has 14 residues. The V end was cut by 3 bases, the J end by 2 bases, with 8 bases between. Germline loops: CDR1 LNHDA, CDR2 SQIVND (reference sequence). In regard to this clone: Its matching antigen is unknown.

Notes on the study in general: V usage most resembled the co-twin in 13 of 16 pairs.

Measured with immunoSEQ multiplex PCR; TCRdb has only the in-frame clones, and not every one. The sample holds over 30,000 clones, 80% to 95% seen once. The sequenced sample was blood. This receptor was taken from a boy aged 2 to 10 with cystic fibrosis. This sequence joins TRBV19 and TRBJ1-5; D gene unclear. Here the CDR3 reads CASSIGKGNQPQHF. CDR3 sequence (DNA): TGTGCCAGTAGTATTGGGAAGGGCAATCAGCCCCAGCATTTT.